This TCR beta chain was profiled in a study of blood T cells in healthy people across ages. Study details: For every two T cells, template switching captured about one barcoded beta molecule. Study-wide results and limits: Among long-lived donors, naive CD4+ cells were more numerous and diversity higher than in aged donors.

Germline V gene data show CDR1 as SGHRS and CDR2 as YFSETQ. Trimming took 0 bases from V and 5 from J, leaving 15 bases between them. The CDR3 is 15 amino acids. A second about 6 to 12 cycle PCR used barcoded and J-beta primers. A template-switch adaptor containing 12 random nucleotides labeled each cDNA molecule. TCRdb re-derived calls from the 5' RACE reads in MiXCR, one entry per CDR3 protein. The table records hundreds of thousands of distinct CDR3 sequences, 48% of them present only once. This clonotype was seen repeatedly, ten times or more. No antigen is known for it. There were at least 6 micrograms of total RNA extracted from every sample.

The rearrangement uses TRBV5-1 and TRBJ2-7; weak D call: TRBD1 (6 bases). This TCR was recovered from a man younger than 45 in good health. The sample taken for sequencing was blood. The CDR3 is CASSLAGDALNEQYF. The CDR3 bases are TGCGCCAGCAGCTTGGCAGGGGACGCTTTGAACGAGCAGTACTTC.